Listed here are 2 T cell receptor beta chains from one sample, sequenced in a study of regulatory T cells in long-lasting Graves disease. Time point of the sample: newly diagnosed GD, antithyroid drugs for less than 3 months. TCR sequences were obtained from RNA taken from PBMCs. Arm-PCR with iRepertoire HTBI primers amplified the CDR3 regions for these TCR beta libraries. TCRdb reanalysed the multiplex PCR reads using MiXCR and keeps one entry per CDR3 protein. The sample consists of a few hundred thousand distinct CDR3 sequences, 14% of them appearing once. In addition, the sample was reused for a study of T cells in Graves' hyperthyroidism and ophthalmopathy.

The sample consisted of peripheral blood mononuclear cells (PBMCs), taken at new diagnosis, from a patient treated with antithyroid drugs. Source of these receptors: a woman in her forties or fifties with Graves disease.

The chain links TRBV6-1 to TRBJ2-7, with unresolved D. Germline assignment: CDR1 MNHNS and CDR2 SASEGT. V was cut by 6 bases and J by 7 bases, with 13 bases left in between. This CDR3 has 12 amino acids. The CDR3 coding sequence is TGTGCCAGCAGGAGGATATTTGGGGAGCAGTACTTC. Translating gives CASRRIFGEQYF.

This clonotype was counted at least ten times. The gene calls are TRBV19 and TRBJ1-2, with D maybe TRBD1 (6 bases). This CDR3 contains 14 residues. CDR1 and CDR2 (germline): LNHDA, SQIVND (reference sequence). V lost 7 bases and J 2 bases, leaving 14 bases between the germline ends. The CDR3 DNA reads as TGTGCCAGTAACTTCGGCAGGGGAAACTATGGCTACACCTTC. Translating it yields CASNFGRGNYGYTF.